This T cell receptor (beta chain) was retrieved from a study of T-cell memory formation after mild COVID-19. At the level of the study: Across donors, TCR clusters were largely donor specific.

The CDR3 is made up of 13 amino acids. From germline, CDR1 is DFQATT and CDR2 SNEGSKA (reference sequence). V lost 1 base to trimming and J lost 7 bases, with 8 bases between them. The 5'RACE method, run with constant-segment primers, produced TCR alpha and TCR beta cDNA libraries (carrying sample barcodes and UMIs). TCRdb re-derived calls from the 5' RACE reads in MiXCR, one entry per CDR3 protein. The repertoire holds roughly 350,000 distinct CDR3 sequences, with about 13% as singletons. Findings of the study overall: Pre-infection memory already had some responding clones, implying cross-reactive memory joined. Day 15 to 85 contracting clones showed balanced CD4/CD8; later expanders leaned CD4+.

As to this clonotype: Its cognate antigen is unknown.

The rearrangement uses TRBV20-1 and TRBJ1-6; no firm D call. This TCR was recovered from a young man who had mild COVID-19 (a few samples of this study predate the infection). Cell type and time point are not known. Specimen: PBMCs or a T cell subset sorted from them (not recorded which). The CDR3 spells CSARAAVNSPLHF. The DNA of the CDR3 is TGCAGTGCTAGAGCGGCAGTAAATTCACCCCTCCACTTT.